This entry features one T cell receptor beta chain sequence. CDR3 size: 17 residues. Between the trimmed V and J ends, which lost 5 bases and 5 bases, there was a span of 22 bases. CDR1 and CDR2 from the germline V gene are MNHEY and SVGEGT. This entry comes from a study of regulatory T cells in long-lasting Graves disease. The time point denotes: newly diagnosed GD, antithyroid drugs for less than 3 months. Construction of the TCR library relied on RNA isolated from PBMCs. Under American Thyroid Association guidelines, Graves' disease was diagnosed. According to the study, TCR beta libraries were built with iRepertoire HTBI primers and CDR3-region Arm-PCR. TCRdb re-called the multiplex PCR reads through MiXCR, storing one row per CDR3 protein. The top ten clones hold over 15% of a sample with some 400,000 distinct CDR3 sequences, about 15% of them seen once. The same data also contributed to another study, on T cells in Graves' hyperthyroidism and ophthalmopathy.

The rearrangement joins TRBV6-2 or TRBV6-3 to TRBJ2-4; D might be TRBD1 or TRBD2, each matching 5 bases. The sample in question was peripheral blood mononuclear cells (PBMCs), obtained at new diagnosis, from a patient treated with antithyroid drugs. This TCR derives from a woman in her twenties or thirties with Graves disease. CDR3 residues: CASSREGEPKPQNIQYF. The CDR3 DNA is TGTGCCAGCAGTCGCGAAGGGGAGCCCAAGCCCCAAAACATTCAGTACTTC.